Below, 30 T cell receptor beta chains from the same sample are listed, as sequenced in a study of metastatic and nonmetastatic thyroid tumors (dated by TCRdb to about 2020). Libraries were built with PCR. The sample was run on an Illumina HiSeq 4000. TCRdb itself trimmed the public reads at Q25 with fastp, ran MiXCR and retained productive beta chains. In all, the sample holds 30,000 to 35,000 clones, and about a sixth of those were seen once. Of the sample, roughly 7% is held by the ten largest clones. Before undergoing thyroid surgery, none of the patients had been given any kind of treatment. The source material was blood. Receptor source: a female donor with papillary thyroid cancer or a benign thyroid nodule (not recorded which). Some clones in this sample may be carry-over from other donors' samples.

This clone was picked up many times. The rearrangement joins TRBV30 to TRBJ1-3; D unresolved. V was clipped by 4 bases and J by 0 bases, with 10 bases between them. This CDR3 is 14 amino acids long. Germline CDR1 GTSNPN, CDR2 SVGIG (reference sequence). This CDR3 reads CAWNLGDSGNTIYF. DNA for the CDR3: TGTGCCTGGAACCTGGGAGACTCTGGAAACACCATATATTTT. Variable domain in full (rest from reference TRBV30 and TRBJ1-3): SQTIHQWPATLVQPVGSPLSLECTVEGTSNPNLYWYRQAAGRGLQLLFYSVGIGQISSEVPQNLSASRPQDRQFILSSKKLLLSDSGFYLCAWNLGDSGNTIYFGEGSWLTVV.

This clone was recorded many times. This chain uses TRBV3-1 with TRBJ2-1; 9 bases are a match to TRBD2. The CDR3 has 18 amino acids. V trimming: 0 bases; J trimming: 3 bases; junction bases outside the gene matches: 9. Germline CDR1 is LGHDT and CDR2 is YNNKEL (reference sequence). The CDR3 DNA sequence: TGTGCCAGCAGCCAAGATAGGCTTAGCGGGAGAAACTACAATGAGCAGTTCTTC. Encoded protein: CASSQDRLSGRNYNEQFF.

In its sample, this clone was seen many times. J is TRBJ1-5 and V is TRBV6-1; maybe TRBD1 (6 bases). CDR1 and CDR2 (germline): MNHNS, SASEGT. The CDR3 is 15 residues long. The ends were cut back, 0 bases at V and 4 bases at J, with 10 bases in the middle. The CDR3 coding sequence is TGTGCCAGCAGTGAAGCGACAGGACTAAATCAGCCCCAGCATTTT. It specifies CASSEATGLNQPQHF.

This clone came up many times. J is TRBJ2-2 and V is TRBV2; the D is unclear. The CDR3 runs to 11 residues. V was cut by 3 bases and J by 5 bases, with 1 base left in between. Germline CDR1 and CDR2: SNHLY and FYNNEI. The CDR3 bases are TGTGCCAGCAGTGATACCGGGGAGCTGTTTTTT. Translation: CASSDTGELFF.

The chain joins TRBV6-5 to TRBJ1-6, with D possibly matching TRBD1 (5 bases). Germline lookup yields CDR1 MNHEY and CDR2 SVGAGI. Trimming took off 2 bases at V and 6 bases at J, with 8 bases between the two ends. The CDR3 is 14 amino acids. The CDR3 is CASSYGGANSPLHF. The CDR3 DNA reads TGTGCCAGCAGTTACGGCGGGGCTAATTCACCCCTCCACTTT.

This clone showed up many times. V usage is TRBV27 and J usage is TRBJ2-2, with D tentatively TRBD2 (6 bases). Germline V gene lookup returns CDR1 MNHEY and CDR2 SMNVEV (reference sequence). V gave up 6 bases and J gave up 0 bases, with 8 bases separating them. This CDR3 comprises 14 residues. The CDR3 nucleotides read TGTGCCAGCAGACGGGGGACGAACACCGGGGAGCTGTTTTTT. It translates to CASRRGTNTGELFF.

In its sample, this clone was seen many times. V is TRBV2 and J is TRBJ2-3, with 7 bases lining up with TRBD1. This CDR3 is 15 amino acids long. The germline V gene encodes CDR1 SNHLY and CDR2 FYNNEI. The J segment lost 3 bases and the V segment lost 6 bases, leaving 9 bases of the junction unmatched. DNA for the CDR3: TGTGCCAGCAGCGATGACAGGGTTTTTACAGATACGCAGTATTTT. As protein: CASSDDRVFTDTQYF.

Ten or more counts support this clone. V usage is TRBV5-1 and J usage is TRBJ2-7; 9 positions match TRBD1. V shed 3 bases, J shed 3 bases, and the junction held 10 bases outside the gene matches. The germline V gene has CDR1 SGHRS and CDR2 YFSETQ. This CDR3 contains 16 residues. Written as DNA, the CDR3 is TGCGCCAGCAGCTCGATTACAGGGGGCCGCCGCTACGAGCAGTACTTC. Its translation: CASSSITGGRRYEQYF.

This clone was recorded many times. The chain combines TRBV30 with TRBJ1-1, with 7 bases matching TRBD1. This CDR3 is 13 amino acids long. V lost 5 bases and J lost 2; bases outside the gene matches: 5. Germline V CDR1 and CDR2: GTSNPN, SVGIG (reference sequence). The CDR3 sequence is CAWQGDYNTEAFF. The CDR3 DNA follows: TGTGCCTGGCAGGGGGACTATAACACTGAAGCTTTCTTT.

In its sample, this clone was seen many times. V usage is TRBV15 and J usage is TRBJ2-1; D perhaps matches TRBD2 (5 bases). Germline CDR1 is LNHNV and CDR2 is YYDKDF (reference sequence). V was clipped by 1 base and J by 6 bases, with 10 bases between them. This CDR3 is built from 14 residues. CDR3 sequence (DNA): TGTGCCACCAGCAGAGTCAGACTAACCAATGAGCAGTTCTTC. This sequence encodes CATSRVRLTNEQFF. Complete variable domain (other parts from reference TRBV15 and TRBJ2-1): DAMVIQNPRYQVTQFGKPVTLSCSQTLNHNVMYWYQQKSSQAPKLLFHYYDKDFNNEADTPDNFQSRRPNTSFCFLDIRSPGLGDTAMYLCATSRVRLTNEQFFGPGTRLTVL.

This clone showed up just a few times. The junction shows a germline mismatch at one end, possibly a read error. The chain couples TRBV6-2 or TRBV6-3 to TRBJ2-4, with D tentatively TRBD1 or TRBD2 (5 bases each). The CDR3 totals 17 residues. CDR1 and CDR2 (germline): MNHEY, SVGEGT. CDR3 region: CVSSPARTGLDKNIQYF. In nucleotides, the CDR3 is TGTGTCAGCAGTCCCGCCCGGACGGGGCTCGACAAAAACATTCAGTACTTC.

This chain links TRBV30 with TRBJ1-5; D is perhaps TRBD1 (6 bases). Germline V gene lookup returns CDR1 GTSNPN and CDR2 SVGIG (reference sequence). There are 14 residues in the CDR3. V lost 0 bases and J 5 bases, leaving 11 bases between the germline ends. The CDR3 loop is CAWSVGGLDQPQHF. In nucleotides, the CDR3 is TGTGCCTGGAGTGTTGGGGGGCTAGATCAGCCCCAGCATTTT.

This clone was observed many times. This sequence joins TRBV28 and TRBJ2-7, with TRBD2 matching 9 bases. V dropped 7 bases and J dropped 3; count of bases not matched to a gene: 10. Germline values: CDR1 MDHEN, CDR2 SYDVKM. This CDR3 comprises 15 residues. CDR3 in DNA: TGTGCCAGCACCGCCACCGGGACTAGCAGCTACGAGCAGTACTTC. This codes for CASTATGTSSYEQYF.

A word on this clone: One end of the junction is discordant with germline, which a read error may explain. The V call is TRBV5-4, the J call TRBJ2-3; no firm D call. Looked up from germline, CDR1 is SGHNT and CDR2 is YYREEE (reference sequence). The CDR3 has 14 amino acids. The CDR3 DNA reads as TGTGCCAACAGCTTGGGGTATTTCACAGATACGCAGTATTTT. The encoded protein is CANSLGYFTDTQYF.

CDR3 residues: CASSHYIDYGYTF. The CDR3 nucleotides are TGTGCCAGCAGCCATTACATAGACTATGGCTACACCTTC. The chain recombines TRBV6-2 or TRBV6-3 with TRBJ1-2; D remains unclear. The CDR3 is 13 amino acids. Trimming cost V 6 bases and J 3 bases, with 11 bases left between them. The germline CDR1 and CDR2 sequences are MNHEY and SVGEGT.

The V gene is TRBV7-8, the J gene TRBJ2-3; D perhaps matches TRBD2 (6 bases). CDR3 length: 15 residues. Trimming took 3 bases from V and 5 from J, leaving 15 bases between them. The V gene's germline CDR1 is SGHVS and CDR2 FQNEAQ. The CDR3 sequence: CASSFLEGEVDTQYF. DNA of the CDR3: TGTGCCAGCAGCTTCTTGGAGGGAGAAGTAGATACGCAGTATTTT.

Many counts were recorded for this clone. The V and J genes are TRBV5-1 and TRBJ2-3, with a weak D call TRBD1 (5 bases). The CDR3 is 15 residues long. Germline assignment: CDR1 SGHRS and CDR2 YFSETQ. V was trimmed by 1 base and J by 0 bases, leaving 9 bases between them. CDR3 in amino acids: CASSLRGQSTDTQYF. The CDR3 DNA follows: TGCGCCAGCAGCTTGCGAGGACAAAGCACAGATACGCAGTATTTT. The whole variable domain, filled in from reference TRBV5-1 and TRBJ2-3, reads KAGVTQTPRYLIKTRGQQVTLSCSPISGHRSVSWYQQTPGQGLQFLFEYFSETQRNKGNFPGRFSGRQFSNSRSEMNVSTLELGDSALYLCASSLRGQSTDTQYFGPGTRLTVL.

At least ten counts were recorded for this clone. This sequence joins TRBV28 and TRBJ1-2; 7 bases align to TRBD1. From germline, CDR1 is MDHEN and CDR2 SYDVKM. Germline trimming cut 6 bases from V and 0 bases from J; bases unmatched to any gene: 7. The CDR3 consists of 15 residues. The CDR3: CASSPGGLANYGYTF. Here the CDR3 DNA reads TGTGCCAGCAGCCCAGGGGGACTAGCTAACTATGGCTACACCTTC.

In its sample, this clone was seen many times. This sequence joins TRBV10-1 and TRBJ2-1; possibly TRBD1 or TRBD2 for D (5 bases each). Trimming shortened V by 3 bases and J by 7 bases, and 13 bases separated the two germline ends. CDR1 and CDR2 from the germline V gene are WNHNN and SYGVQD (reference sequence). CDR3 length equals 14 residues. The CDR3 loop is CASSESRGANEQFF. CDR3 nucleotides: TGCGCCAGCAGTGAATCGAGGGGAGCGAATGAGCAGTTCTTC.

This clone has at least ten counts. The CDR3 protein is CSASASGSSETQYF. Written as DNA, the CDR3 is TGCAGTGCTAGTGCTAGCGGGAGTAGCGAGACCCAGTACTTC. The chain links TRBV20-1 to TRBJ2-5; 10 positions match TRBD2. The germline CDR1 and CDR2 sequences are DFQATT and SNEGSKA (reference sequence). V dropped 3 bases and J dropped 5; count of bases not matched to a gene: 6. This CDR3 has 14 residues.

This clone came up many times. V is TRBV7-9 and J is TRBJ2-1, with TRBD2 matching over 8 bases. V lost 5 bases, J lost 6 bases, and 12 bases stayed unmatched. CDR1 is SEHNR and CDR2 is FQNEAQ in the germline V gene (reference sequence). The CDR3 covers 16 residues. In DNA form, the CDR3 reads TGTGCCAGCAGCCCATCCGTGGGACTAGGTACCAATGAGCAGTTCTTC. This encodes CASSPSVGLGTNEQFF.

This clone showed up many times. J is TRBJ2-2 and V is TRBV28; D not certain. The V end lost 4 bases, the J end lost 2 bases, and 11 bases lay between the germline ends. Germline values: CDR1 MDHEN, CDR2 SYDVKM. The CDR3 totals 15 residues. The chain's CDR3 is CASSSIDPNTGELFF. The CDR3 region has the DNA TGTGCCAGCAGTTCTATTGACCCCAACACCGGGGAGCTGTTTTTT.

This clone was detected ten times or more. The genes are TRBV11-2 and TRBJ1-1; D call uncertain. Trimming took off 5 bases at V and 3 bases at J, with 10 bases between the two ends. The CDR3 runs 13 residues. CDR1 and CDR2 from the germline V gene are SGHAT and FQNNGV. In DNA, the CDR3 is TGTGCCAGCAGCGACCAATCGTACACTGAAGCTTTCTTT. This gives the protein CASSDQSYTEAFF.

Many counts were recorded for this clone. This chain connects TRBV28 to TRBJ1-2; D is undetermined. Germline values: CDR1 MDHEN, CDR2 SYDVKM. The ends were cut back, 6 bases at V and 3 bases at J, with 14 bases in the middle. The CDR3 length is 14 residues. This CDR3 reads CASSPLSTYYGYTF. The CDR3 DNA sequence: TGTGCCAGCAGCCCCTTGAGTACGTACTATGGCTACACCTTC.

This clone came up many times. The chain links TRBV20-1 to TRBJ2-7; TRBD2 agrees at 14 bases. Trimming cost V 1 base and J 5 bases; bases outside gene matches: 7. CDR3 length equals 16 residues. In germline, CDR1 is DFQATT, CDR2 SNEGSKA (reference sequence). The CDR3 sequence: CSARGGLAGGFNEQYF. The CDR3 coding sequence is TGCAGTGCTAGAGGAGGACTAGCGGGAGGATTCAACGAGCAGTACTTC.

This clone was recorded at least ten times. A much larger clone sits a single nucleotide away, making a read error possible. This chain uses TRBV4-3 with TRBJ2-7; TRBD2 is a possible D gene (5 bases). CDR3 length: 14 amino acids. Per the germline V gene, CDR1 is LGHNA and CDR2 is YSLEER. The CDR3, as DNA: TGCGTCAGCAGCCAAGATGCCGCGGGCTACGAGCAGTACTTC. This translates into CVSSQDAAGYEQYF.

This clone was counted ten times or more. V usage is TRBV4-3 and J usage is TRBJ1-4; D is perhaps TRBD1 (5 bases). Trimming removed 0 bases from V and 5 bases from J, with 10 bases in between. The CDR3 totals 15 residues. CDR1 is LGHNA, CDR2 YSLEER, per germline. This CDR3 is CASSQEHRPNEKLFF. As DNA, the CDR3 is TGCGCCAGCAGCCAAGAGCACAGGCCCAATGAAAAACTGTTTTTT.

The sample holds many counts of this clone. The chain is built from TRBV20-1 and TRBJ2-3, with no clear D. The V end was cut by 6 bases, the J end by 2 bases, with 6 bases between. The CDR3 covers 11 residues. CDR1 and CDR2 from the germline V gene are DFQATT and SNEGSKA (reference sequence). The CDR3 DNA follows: TGCAGTGCACCCTACACAGATACGCAGTATTTT. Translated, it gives CSAPYTDTQYF.

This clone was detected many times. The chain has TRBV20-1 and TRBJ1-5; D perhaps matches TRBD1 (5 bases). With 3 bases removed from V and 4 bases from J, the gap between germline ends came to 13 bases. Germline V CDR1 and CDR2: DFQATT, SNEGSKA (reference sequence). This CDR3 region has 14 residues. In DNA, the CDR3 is TGCAGTGCTAGTGAGGGGAACGGGAATCAGCCCCAGCATTTT. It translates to CSASEGNGNQPQHF.

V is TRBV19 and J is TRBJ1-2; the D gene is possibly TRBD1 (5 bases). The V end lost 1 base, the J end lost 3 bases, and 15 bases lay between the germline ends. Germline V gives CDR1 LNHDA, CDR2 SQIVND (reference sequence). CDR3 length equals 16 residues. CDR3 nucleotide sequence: TGTGCCAGTAGTATAGGGGGGATGACCGCCGACTATGGCTACACCTTC. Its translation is CASSIGGMTADYGYTF.